The sequence of this T cell receptor beta chain was determined in a study of blood T cell repertoires in COVID-19 (dated by TCRdb to 2020 to 2022). Background for the entire study: Collaborator samples came from the United States, Italy and Spain and covered acute and convalescent phases of COVID-19. The material from the prospective study consisted of cDNA or gDNA derived from T cells, B-cell-depleted T cells, or PBMCs. The dataset comprised deeply sampled blood TCRbeta repertoires from subjects exposed to, actively infected with, or recovered from COVID-19. The repertoires were released in a freely available public database meant as a resource for research on the immune response to SARS-CoV-2. Samples were obtained from the ongoing ImmuneRACE study (first 160 participants) and from over 1,000 subjects provided by 6 global collaborators. Nearly every sample came with metadata listing a de-identified subject ID, COVID-19 status, age in years and sex. Where available, HLA class I and class II types were obtained from metadata supplied by the sample provider rather than from assay-based typing.

A note on this clone: What this receptor recognizes is not known. The input lacks base qualities; no much larger clone sits a single base away.

Findings and caveats that apply to the study as a whole: The amount of clinical and demographic metadata varied by source and participant and was provided uncurated.

Counted from cysteine to phenylalanine, this CDR3 has 16 amino acids. Only CDR3 DNA is held: 48 bases, read in frame from base 1. V and J are trimmed by 0 bases and 3 bases, and the gene matches miss 2 bases of the junction. As encoded in the germline V gene, CDR1 is MGHRA while CDR2 is YSYEKL. TCRbeta CDR3 regions were amplified from genomic DNA using the immunoSEQ Assay, a bias-controlled multiplex PCR. The published analysis was carried out like this. Within the assay, amplification of reference gene primers was used to estimate how many nucleated cells each sample contained. Sequence reads were collapsed and filtered to measure the absolute abundance of every unique TCRbeta CDR3 rearrangement. For each sample, productive Simpson clonality was calculated as the square root of Simpson's diversity index over productive rearrangements. Sourced from immuneACCESS, this table was stored by TCRdb with only in-frame sequences that have V and J called. A share of the clones is absent; for the studies checked, an unresolved V gene accounts for under half, and the remainder has no known explanation. From that table come the V and J calls and clone size; the DNA was used to work out D and trimming. This sample holds approximately 180,000 clones; 76% were observed only once. Of the sample, less than 20% is held by the ten largest clones.

Participants in the prospective study were enrolled through a virtual design, were aged roughly 18 to 100 years, and lived in approximately 25 United States geographic areas. To assign participants to cohorts, the prospective study relied on clinical history that participants themselves reported in a screening survey and a study questionnaire. Each participant in the prospective study had whole blood, serum and a nasopharyngeal or oropharyngeal swab collected by mobile phlebotomists. Additional blood draws and questionnaires over an approximately 2-month period could optionally be provided by prospective study participants. Prospective study blood samples were shipped either frozen or at room temperature before DNA extraction.

The sequence links TRBV4-1 to TRBJ2-2; TRBD1 matches 9 bases in the middle. Sequenced: PBMCs or T cells enriched from blood (not recorded which). This sequence originates from a woman in her forties or fifties with acute COVID-19. The DNA sequence reads TGCGCCAGCAGCCAAGAGAGGGACAGGGACACCGGGGAGCTGTTTTTT. It translates as CASSQERDRDTGELFF.